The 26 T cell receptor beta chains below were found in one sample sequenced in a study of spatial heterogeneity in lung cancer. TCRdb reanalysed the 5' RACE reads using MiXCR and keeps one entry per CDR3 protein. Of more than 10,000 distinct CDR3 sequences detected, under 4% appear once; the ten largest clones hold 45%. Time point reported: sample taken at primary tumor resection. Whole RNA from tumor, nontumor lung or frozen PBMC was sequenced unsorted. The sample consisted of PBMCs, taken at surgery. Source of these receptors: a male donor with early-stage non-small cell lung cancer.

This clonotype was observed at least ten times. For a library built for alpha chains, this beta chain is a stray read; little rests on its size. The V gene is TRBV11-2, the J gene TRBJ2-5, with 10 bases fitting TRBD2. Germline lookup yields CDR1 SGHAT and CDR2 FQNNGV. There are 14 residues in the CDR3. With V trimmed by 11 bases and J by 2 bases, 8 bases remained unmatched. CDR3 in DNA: TGTGCCTCCCAGGGACTAGCGACACAAGAGACCCAGTACTTC. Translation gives CASQGLATQETQYF.

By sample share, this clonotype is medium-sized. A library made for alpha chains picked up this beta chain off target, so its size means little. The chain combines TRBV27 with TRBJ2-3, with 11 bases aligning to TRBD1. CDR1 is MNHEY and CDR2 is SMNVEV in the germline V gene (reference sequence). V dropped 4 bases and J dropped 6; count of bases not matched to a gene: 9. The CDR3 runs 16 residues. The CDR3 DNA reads TGTGCCAGCAGTTCACTCGGACAGGGGGCTTGGGATACGCAGTATTTT. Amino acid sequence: CASSSLGQGAWDTQYF.

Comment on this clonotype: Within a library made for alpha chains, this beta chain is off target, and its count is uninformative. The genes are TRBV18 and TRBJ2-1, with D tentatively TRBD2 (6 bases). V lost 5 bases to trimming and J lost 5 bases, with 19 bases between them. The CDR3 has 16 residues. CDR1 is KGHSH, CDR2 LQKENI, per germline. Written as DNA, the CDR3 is TGTGCCAGCTCAGACCCTTGGCGGGGTACCAACAATGAGCAGTTCTTC. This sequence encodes CASSDPWRGTNNEQFF.

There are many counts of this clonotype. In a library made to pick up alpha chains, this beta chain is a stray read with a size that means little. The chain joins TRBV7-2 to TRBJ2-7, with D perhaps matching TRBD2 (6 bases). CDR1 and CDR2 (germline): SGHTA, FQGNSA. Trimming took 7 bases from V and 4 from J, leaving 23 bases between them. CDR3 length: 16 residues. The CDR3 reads CASTRTWASDTYEQYF. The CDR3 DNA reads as TGTGCCAGCACCCGCACTTGGGCTAGCGATACATACGAGCAGTACTTC.

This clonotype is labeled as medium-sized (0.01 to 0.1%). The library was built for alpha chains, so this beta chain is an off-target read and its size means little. The CDR3 DNA reads as TGTGCCAGCAGTTTAAGGGGGCAGGCCGGGGAGCTGTTTTTT. The encoded protein is CASSLRGQAGELFF. V gene TRBV27 combines with J gene TRBJ2-2; 7 positions agree with TRBD1. CDR1 and CDR2 (germline): MNHEY, SMNVEV (reference sequence). Trimming at V came to 2 bases and at J to 6 bases, leaving 3 bases not matched to a gene. The CDR3 loop spans 14 amino acids.

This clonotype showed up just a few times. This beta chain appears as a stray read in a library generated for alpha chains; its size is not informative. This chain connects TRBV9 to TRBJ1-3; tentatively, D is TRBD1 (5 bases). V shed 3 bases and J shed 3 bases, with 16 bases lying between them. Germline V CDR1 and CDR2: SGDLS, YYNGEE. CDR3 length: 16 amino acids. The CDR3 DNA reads TGTGCCAGCAGCGAGGGACTGTCGGCGCGTGGAAACACCATATATTTT. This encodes CASSEGLSARGNTIYF.

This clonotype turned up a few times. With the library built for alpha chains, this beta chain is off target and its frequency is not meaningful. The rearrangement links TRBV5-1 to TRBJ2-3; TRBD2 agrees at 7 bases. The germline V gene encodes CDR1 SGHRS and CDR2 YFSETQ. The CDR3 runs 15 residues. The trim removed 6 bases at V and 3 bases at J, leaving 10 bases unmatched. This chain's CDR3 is CASILSGLETDTQYF. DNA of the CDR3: TGCGCCAGCATCCTTAGCGGGCTGGAGACAGATACGCAGTATTTT.

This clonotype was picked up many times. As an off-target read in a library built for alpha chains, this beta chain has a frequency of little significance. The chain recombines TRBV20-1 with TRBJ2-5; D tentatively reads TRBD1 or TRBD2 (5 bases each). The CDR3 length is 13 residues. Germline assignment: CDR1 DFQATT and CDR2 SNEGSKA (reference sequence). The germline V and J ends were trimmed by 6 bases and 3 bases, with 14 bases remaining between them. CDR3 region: CSATGAGEETQYF. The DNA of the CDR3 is TGCAGTGCAACCGGGGCCGGGGAAGAGACCCAGTACTTC.

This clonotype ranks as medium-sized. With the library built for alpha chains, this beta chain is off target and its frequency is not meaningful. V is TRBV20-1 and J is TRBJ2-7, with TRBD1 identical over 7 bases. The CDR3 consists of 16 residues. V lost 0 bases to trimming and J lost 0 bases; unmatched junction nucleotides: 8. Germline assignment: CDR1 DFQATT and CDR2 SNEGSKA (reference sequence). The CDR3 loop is CSARDPRGSLSYEQYF. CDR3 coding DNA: TGCAGTGCTAGAGACCCCAGGGGGAGCCTCTCCTACGAGCAGTACTTC.

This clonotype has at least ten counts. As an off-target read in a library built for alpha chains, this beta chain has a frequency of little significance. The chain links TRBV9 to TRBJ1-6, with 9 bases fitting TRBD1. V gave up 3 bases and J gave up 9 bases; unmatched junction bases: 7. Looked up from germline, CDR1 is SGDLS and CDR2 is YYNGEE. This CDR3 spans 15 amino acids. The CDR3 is CASSATGTGSSPLHF. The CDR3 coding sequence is TGTGCCAGCAGCGCAACCGGGACAGGGTCTTCACCCCTCCACTTT.

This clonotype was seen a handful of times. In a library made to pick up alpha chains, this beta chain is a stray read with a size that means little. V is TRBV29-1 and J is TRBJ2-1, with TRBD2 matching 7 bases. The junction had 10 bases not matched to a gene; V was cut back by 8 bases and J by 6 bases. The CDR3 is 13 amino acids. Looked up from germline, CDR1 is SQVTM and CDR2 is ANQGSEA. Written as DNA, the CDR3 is TGCAGCTTCCTGAGGGACTACGGCAATGAGCAGTTCTTC. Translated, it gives CSFLRDYGNEQFF.

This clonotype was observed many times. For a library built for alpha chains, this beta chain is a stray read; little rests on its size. The CDR3 spells CASNRQTGGPQPQHF. In nucleotides, the CDR3 is TGTGCCAGCAATCGTCAAACAGGGGGCCCTCAGCCCCAGCATTTT. The chain joins TRBV12-3 or TRBV12-4 to TRBJ1-5; TRBD1 matches at 9 bases. This CDR3 comprises 15 residues. V dropped 7 bases and J dropped 6; count of bases not matched to a gene: 10.

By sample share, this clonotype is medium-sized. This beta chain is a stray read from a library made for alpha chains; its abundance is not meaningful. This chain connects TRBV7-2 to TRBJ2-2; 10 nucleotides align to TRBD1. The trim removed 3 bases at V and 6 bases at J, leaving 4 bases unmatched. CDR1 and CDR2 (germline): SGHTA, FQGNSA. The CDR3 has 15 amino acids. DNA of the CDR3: TGTGCCAGCAGCTTCGGGACAGGGGTCTCCGGGGAGCTGTTTTTT. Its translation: CASSFGTGVSGELFF.

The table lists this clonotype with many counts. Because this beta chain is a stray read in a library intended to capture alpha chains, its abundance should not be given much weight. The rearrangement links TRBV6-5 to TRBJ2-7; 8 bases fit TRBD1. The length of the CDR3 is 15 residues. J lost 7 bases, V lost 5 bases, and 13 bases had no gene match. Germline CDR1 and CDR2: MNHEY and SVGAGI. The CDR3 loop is CASSQDRVESREQYF. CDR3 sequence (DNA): TGTGCCAGCAGTCAGGACAGGGTGGAGTCTCGGGAGCAGTACTTC.

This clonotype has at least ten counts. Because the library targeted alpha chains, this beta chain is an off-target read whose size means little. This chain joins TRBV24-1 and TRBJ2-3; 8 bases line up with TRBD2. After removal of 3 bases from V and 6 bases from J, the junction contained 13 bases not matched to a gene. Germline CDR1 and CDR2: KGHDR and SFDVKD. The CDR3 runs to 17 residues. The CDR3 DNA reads TGTGCCACCAGTGATCCACAGTTAGCGGGGTGGCCGGATACGCAGTATTTT. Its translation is CATSDPQLAGWPDTQYF.

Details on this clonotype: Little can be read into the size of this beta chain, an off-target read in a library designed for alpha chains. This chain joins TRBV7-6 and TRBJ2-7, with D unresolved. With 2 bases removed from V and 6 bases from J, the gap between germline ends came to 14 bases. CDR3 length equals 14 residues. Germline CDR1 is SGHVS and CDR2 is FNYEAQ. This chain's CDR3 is CASSLRCTSSEQYF. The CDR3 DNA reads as TGTGCCAGCAGCTTACGGTGCACTTCTTCCGAGCAGTACTTC.

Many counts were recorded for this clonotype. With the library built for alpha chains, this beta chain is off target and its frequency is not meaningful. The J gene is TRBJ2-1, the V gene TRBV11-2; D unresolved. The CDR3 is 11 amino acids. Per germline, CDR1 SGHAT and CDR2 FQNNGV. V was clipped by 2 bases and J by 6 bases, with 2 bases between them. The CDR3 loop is CASSLSNEQFF. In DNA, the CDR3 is TGTGCCAGCAGCTTATCCAATGAGCAGTTCTTC. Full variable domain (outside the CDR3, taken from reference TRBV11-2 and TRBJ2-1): EAGVAQSPRYKIIEKRQSVAFWCNPISGHATLYWYQQILGQGPKLLIQFQNNGVVDDSQLPKDRFSAERLKGVDSTLKIQPAKLEDSAVYLCASSLSNEQFFGPGTRLTVL.

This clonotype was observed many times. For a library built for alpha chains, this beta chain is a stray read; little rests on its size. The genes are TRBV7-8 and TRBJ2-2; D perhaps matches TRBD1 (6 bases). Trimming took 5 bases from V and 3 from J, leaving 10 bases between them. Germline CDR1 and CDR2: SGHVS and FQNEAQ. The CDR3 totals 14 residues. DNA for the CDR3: TGTGCCAGCAGCGGGGGCCGGGACACCGGGGAGCTGTTTTTT. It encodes CASSGGRDTGELFF.

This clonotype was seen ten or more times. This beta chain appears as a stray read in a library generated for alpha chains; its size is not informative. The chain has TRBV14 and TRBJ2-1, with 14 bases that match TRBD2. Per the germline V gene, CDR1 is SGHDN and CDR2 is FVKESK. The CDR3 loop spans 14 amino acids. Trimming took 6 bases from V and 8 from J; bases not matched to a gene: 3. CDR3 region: CASRGTSGSDEQFF. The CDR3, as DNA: TGTGCCAGCAGGGGGACTAGCGGGAGTGATGAGCAGTTCTTC.

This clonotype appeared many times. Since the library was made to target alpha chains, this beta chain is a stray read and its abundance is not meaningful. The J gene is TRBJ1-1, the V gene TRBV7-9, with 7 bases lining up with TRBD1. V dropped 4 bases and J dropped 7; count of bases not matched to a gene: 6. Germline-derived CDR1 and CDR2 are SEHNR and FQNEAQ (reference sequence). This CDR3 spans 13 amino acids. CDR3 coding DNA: TGTGCCAGCAGCTCGACAGGGAATGGTGAAGCTTTCTTT. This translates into CASSSTGNGEAFF.

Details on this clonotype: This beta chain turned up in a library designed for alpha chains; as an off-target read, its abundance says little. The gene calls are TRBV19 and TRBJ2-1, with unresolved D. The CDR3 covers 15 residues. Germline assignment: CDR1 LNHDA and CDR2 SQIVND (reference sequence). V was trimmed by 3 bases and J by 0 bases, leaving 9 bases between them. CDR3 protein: CASSIGLSSYNEQFF. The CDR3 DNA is TGTGCCAGTAGTATCGGCCTGAGCTCCTACAATGAGCAGTTCTTC.

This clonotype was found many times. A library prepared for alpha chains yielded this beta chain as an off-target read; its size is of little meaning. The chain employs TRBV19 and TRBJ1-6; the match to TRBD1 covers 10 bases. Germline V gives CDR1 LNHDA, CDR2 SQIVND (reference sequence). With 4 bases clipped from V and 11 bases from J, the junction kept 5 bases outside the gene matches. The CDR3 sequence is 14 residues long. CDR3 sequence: CASSTGQGWPPLHF. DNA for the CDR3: TGTGCCAGTAGTACGGGACAGGGGTGGCCACCCCTCCACTTT.

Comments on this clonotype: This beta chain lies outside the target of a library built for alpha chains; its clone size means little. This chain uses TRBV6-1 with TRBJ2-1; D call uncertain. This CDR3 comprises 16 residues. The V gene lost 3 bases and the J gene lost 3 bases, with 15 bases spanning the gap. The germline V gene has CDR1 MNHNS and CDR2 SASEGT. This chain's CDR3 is CASSENQFSVYNEQFF. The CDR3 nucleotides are TGTGCCAGCAGTGAGAACCAATTTTCTGTCTACAATGAGCAGTTCTTC.

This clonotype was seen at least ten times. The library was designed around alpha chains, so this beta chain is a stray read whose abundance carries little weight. CDR3 sequence reads: CASSQGTVNEKLFF. The CDR3 nucleotides are TGTGCCAGCAGCCAAGGGACGGTTAATGAAAAACTGTTTTTT. The chain uses TRBV3-1 and TRBJ1-4; no definite D call. Germline CDR1 is LGHDT and CDR2 is YNNKEL (reference sequence). V was trimmed by 1 base and J by 4 bases, leaving 7 bases between them. The CDR3 length is 14 residues. Variable domain in full (rest from reference TRBV3-1 and TRBJ1-4): DTAVSQTPKYLVTQMGNDKSIKCEQNLGHDTMYWYKQDSKKFLKIMFSYNNKELIINETVPNRFSPKSPDKAHLNLHINSLELGDSAVYFCASSQGTVNEKLFFGSGTQLSVL.

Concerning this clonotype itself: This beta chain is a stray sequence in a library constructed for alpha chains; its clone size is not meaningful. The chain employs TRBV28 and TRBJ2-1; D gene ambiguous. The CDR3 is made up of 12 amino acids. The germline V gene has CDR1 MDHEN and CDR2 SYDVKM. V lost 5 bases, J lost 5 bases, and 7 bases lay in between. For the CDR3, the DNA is TGTGCCAGCAGTCTACCCAACAATGAGCAGTTCTTC. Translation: CASSLPNNEQFF. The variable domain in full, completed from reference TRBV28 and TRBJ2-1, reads DVKVTQSSRYLVKRTGEKVFLECVQDMDHENMFWYRQDPGLGLRLIYFSYDVKMKEKGDIPEGYSVSREKKERFSLILESASTNQTSMYLCASSLPNNEQFFGPGTRLTVL.

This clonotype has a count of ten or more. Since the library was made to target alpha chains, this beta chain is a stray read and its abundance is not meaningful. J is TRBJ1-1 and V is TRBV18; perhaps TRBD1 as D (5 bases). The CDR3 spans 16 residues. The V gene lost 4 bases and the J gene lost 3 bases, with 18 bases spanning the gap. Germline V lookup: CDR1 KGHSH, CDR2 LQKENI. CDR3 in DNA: TGTGCCAGCTCACTATCTGGGACCGTCTTGGACACTGAAGCTTTCTTT. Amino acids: CASSLSGTVLDTEAFF.